The source of this TCR beta chain is a study of cytomegalovirus exposure and HLA in healthy donors. CDR1 is MNHEY and CDR2 is SMNVEV in the germline V gene (reference sequence). V lost 8 bases to trimming and J lost 8 bases; unmatched junction nucleotides: 11. The CDR3 spans 14 residues. Primers: 60 Vbeta forward and 13 Jbeta reverse. Per the original methods: In a later analysis, around 87 million unique TCR beta chains included roughly 11 million shared by two or more donors. TCRdb's table, derived via immunoSEQ multiplex PCR, lists solely in-frame clones and lacks some. V, J and clone size are taken as reported in that table, and D and trimming were inferred from the DNA itself. The table includes around 100,000 clones, roughly 80% detected once.

The TCR was taken from a female donor in good health and CMV-seropositive. Input material: PBMCs. The chain uses TRBV27 and TRBJ1-4; 7 bases are shared with TRBD1. Here the CDR3 reads CASRGVGTAEKLFF. The CDR3, as DNA: TGTGCCAGCCGTGGCGTAGGGACAGCGGAAAAACTGTTTTTT.